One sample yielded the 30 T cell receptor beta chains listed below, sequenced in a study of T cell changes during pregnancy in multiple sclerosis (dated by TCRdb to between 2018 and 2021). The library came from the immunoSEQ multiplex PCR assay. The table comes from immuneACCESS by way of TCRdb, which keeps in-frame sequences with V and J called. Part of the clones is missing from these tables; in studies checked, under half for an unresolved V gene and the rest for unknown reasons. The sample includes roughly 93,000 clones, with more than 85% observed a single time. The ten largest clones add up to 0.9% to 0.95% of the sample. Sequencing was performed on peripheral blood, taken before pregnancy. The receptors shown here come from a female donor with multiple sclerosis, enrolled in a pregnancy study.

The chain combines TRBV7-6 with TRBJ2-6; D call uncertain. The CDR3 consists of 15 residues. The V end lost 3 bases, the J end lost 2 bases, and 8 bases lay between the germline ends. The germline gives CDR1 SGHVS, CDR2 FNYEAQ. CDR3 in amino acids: CASSLPEAGANVLTF. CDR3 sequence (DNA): TGTGCCAGCAGCTTGCCTGAGGCTGGGGCCAACGTCCTGACTTTC.

The CDR3 nucleotides are TGTGCCAGCAGCTTACAAGGACAGGGGATTGACGAGCAGTTCTTC. Its translation is CASSLQGQGIDEQFF. The V call is TRBV11-2, the J call TRBJ2-1; 9 bases match TRBD1. CDR3 size: 15 residues. Unmatched junction bases numbered 9, after V lost 2 bases and J lost 10 bases. Germline loops: CDR1 SGHAT, CDR2 FQNNGV.

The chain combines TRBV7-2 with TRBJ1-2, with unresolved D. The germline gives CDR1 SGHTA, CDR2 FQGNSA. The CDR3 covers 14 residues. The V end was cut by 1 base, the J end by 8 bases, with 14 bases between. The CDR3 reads CASSLGDYMGGYTF. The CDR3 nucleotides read TGTGCCAGCAGCTTAGGAGATTACATGGGCGGCTACACCTTC.

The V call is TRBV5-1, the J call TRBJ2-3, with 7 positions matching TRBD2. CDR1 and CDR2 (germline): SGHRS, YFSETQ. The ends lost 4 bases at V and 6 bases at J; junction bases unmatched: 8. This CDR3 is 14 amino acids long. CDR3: CASSPRGEGDTQYF. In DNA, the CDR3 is TGCGCCAGCAGCCCTCGGGGGGAGGGTGATACGCAGTATTTT.

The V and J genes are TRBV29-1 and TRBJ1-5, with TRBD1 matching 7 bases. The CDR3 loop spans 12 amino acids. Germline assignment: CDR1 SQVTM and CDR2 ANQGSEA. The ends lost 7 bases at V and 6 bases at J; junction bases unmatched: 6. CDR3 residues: CSARQGGQPQHF. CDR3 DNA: TGCAGCGCCCGACAGGGCGGTCAGCCCCAGCATTTT.

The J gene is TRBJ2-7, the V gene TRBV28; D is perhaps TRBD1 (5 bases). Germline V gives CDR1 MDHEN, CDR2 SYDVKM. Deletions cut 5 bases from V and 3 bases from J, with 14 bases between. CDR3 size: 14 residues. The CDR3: CASSGAIGLYEQYF. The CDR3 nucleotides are TGTGCCAGCAGTGGGGCGATAGGGCTCTACGAGCAGTACTTC.

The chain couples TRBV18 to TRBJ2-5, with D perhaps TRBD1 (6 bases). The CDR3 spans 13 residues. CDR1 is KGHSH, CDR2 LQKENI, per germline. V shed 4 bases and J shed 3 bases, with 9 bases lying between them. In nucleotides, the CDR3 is TGTGCCAGCTCACAGGACAGAGAAGAGACCCAGTACTTC. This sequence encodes CASSQDREETQYF.

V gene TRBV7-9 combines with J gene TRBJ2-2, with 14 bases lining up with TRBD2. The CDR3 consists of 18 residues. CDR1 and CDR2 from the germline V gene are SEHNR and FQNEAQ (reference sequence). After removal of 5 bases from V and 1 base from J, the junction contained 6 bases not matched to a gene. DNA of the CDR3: TGTGCCAGCAGCACGACTAGCGGGGGGGCCCAGAACACCGGGGAGCTGTTTTTT. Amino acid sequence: CASSTTSGGAQNTGELFF.

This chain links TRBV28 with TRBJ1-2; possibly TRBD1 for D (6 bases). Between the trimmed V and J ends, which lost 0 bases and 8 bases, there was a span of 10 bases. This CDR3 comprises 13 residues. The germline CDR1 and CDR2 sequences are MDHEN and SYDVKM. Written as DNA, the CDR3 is TGTGCCAGCAGTTTATGGGGGGCAGGAGGCTACACCTTC. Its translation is CASSLWGAGGYTF.

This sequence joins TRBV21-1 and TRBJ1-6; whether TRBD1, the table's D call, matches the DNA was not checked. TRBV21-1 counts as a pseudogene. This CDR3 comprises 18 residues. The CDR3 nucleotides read TGTGCCAGCAACAAGGAAAGACAGGGGAGGTCCTATAATTCACCCCTCCACTTT. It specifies CASNKERQGRSYNSPLHF.

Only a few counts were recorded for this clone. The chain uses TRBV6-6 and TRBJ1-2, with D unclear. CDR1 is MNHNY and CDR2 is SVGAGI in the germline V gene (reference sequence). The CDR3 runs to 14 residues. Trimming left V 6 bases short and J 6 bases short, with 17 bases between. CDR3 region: CASSSGRGRNGYTF. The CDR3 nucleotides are TGTGCCAGCAGCAGCGGCAGAGGACGCAATGGCTACACCTTC.

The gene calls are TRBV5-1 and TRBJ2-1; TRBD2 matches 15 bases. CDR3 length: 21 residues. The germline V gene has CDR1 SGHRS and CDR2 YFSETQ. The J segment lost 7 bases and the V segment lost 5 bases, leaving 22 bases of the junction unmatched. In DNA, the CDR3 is TGCGCCAGCAGACCCTATGCCGTGCAGACGGCGGGACTAGCGGGGGGAAATGAGCAGTTCTTC. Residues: CASRPYAVQTAGLAGGNEQFF. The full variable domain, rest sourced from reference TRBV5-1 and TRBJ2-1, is KAGVTQTPRYLIKTRGQQVTLSCSPISGHRSVSWYQQTPGQGLQFLFEYFSETQRNKGNFPGRFSGRQFSNSRSEMNVSTLELGDSALYLCASRPYAVQTAGLAGGNEQFFGPGTRLTVL.

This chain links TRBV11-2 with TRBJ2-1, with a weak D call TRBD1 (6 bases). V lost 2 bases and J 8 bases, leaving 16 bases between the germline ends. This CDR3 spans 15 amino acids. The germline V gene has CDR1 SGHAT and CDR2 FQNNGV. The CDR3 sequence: CASSLKQGLHDEQFF. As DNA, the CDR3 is TGTGCCAGCAGCTTAAAACAGGGATTACACGATGAGCAGTTCTTC. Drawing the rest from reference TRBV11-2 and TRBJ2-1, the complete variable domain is EAGVAQSPRYKIIEKRQSVAFWCNPISGHATLYWYQQILGQGPKLLIQFQNNGVVDDSQLPKDRFSAERLKGVDSTLKIQPAKLEDSAVYLCASSLKQGLHDEQFFGPGTRLTVL.

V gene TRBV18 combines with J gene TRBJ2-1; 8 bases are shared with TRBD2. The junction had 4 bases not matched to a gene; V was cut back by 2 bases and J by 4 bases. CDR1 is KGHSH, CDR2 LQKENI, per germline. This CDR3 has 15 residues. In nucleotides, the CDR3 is TGTGCCAGCTCACCAATAGCGGGGCAGTACAATGAGCAGTTCTTC. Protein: CASSPIAGQYNEQFF.

Written as DNA, the CDR3 is TGTGCCAGCAGCCCAGGAGGATACAATGAGCAGTTCTTC. Encoded protein: CASSPGGYNEQFF. The V call is TRBV14, the J call TRBJ2-1; TRBD2 might be the D (5 bases). Per the germline V gene, CDR1 is SGHDN and CDR2 is FVKESK. The CDR3 covers 13 residues. The ends were cut back, 4 bases at V and 4 bases at J, with 8 bases in the middle. The whole variable domain, remainder taken from reference TRBV14 and TRBJ2-1, is EAGVTQFPSHSVIEKGQTVTLRCDPISGHDNLYWYRRVMGKEIKFLLHFVKESKQDESGMPNNRFLAERTGGTYSTLKVQPAELEDSGVYFCASSPGGYNEQFFGPGTRLTVL.

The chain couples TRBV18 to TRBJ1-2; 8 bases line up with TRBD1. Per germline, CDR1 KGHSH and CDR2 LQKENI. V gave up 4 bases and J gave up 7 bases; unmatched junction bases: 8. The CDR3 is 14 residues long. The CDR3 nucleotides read TGTGCCAGCTCACGGGGACAGGTTGTCGGTGGCTACACCTTC. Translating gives CASSRGQVVGGYTF.

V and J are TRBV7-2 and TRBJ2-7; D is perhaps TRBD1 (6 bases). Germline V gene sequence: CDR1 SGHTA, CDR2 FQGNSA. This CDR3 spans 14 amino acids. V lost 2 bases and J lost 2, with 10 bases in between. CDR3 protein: CASSLSDRTYEQYF. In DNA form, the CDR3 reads TGTGCCAGCAGCTTAAGCGACAGGACCTACGAGCAGTACTTC.

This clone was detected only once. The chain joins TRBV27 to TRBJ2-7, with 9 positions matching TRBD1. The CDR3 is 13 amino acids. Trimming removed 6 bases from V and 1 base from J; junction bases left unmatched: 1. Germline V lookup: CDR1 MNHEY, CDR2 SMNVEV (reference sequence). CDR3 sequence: CASRDRGSYEQYF. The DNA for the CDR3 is TGTGCCAGCAGGGACAGGGGTTCCTACGAGCAGTACTTC.

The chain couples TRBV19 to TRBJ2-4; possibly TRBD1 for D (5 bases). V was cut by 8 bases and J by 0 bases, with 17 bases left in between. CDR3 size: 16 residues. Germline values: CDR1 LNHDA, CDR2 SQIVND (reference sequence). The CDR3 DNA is TGTGCCAGTCGTAGGCAGGGAAATCTAGCCAAAAACATTCAGTACTTC. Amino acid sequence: CASRRQGNLAKNIQYF.

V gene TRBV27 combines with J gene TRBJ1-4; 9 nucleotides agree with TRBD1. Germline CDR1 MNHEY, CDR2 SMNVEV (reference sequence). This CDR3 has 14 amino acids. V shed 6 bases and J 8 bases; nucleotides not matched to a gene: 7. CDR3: CASSYGTGLEKLFF. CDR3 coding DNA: TGTGCCAGCAGCTACGGGACAGGGCTGGAAAAACTGTTTTTT.

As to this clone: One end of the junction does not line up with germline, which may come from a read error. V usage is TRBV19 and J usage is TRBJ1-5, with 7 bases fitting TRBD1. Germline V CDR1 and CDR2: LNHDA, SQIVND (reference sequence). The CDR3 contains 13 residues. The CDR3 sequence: CASSLDRDQPQHF. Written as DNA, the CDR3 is TGTGCCAGTAGTTTAGACAGGGATCAGCCCCAGCATTTT.

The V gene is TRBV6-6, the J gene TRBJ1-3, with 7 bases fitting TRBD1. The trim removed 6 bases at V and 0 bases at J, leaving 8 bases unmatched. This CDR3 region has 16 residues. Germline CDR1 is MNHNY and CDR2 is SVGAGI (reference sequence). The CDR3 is CASSRDRDYSGNTIYF. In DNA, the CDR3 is TGTGCCAGCAGCCGGGACAGAGATTACTCTGGAAACACCATATATTTT.

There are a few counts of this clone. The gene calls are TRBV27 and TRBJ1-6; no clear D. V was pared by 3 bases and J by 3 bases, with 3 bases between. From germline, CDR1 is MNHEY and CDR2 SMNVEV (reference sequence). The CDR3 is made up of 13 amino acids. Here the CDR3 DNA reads TGTGCCAGCAGTTTTATCTATAATTCACCCCTCCACTTT. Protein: CASSFIYNSPLHF.

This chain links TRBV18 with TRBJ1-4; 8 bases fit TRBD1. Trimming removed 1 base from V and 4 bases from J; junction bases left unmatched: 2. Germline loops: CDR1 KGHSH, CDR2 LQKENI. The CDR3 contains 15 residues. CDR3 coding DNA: TGTGCCAGCTCACCACGACAGGGGTATAATGAAAAACTGTTTTTT. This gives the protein CASSPRQGYNEKLFF.

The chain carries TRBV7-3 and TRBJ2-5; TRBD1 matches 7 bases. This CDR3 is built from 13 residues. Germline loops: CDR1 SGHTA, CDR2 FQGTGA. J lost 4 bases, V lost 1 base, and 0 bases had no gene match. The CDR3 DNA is TGTGCCAGCAGCTTAAACAGGGGAGAGACCCAGTACTTC. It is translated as CASSLNRGETQYF.

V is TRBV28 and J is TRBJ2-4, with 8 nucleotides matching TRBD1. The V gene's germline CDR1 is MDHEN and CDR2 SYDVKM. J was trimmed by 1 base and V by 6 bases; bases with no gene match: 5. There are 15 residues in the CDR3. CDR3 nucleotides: TGTGCCAGCAGCACGACAGGGGCCGCCAAAAACATTCAGTACTTC. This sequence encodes CASSTTGAAKNIQYF.

CDR3 amino acids: CASGTGGNQPQHF. The CDR3 DNA reads as TGTGCCAGCGGGACAGGGGGGAATCAGCCCCAGCATTTT. The chain carries TRBV7-2 and TRBJ1-5; TRBD1 aligns across 11 bases. The germline V gene has CDR1 SGHTA and CDR2 FQGNSA. CDR3 length: 13 amino acids. Trimming at V came to 8 bases and at J to 4 bases, leaving 1 base not matched to a gene.

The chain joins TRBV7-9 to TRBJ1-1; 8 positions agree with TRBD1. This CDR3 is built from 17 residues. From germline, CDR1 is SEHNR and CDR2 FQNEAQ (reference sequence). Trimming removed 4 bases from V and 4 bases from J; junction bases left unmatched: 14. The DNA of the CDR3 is TGTGCCAGCAGCTCCCCGGGGGGCAGGGGGCGAAGCACTGAAGCTTTCTTT. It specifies CASSSPGGRGRSTEAFF.

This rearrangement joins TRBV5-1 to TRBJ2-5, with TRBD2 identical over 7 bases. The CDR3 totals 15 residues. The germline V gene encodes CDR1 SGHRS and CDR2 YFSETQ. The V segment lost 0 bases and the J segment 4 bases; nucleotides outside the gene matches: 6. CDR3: CASSLVRGMGETQYF. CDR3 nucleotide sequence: TGCGCCAGCAGCTTGGTGCGGGGGATGGGAGAGACCCAGTACTTC. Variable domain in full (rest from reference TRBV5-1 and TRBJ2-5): KAGVTQTPRYLIKTRGQQVTLSCSPISGHRSVSWYQQTPGQGLQFLFEYFSETQRNKGNFPGRFSGRQFSNSRSEMNVSTLELGDSALYLCASSLVRGMGETQYFGPGTRLLVL.

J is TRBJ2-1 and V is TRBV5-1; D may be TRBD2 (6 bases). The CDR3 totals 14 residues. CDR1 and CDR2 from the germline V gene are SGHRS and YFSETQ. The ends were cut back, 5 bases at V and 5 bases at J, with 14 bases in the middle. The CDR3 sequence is CASSNGLPHNEQFF. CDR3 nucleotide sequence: TGCGCCAGCAGTAATGGACTACCCCACAATGAGCAGTTCTTC.